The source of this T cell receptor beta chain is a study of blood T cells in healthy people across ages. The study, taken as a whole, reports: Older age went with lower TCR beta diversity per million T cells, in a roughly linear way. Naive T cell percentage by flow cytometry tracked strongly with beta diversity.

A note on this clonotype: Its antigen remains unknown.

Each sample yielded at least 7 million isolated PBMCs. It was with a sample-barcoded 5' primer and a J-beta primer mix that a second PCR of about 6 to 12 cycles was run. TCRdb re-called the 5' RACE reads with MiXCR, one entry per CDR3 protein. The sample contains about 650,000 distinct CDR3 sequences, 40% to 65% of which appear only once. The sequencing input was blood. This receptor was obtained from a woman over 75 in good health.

For the CDR3, the DNA is TGTGCCAGCAGTTTAGCCGAAACACCGAACACTGAAGCTTTCTTT. Translation gives CASSLAETPNTEAFF. The V gene is TRBV27, the J gene TRBJ1-1; no firm D call. CDR1 is MNHEY, CDR2 SMNVEV, per germline (reference sequence). This CDR3 has 15 residues. V was trimmed by 2 bases and J by 1 base, leaving 11 bases between them.